Sequencing of this TCR beta chain was carried out in a study of shared clonotypes between healthy human individuals. Study background: The people who gave samples were a couple of women and a few men aged 18 to 49.

Sequencing was performed with immunoSEQ multiplex PCR; in TCRdb, only in-frame clones are kept and a portion is missing. The sample carries over 150,000 clones, approximately 61% recorded once. Trimming took 1 base from V and 3 from J, leaving 19 bases between them. The CDR3 has 18 amino acids. Germline V CDR1 and CDR2: SGHVS, FQNEAQ. Broader study findings: Naive subsets generally exceeded memory subsets in estimated richness.

In this sample, this clone turned up once. Its antigen is unidentified. This sequence was found in a man between 25 and 39 years old in good health. Sequenced material: memory CD4+ T cells sorted from blood. As to subset: CD45RA-negative fraction. V is TRBV7-8 and J is TRBJ1-5, with D perhaps TRBD1 (5 bases). CDR3 sequence reads: CASSLGALQGIDNQPQHF. The CDR3 nucleotides are TGTGCCAGCAGCTTAGGCGCCCTGCAGGGTATTGACAATCAGCCCCAGCATTTT.